A single T cell receptor beta chain is shown here with its context. This entry belongs to a study of blood T cell repertoires in COVID-19. Study summary: The United States, Italy and Spain provided the acute and convalescent COVID-19 samples.

The CDR3 sequence is 14 residues long. The V end was cut by 0 bases, the J end by 5 bases, with 10 bases between. CDR1 MNHNY and CDR2 SVGAGI come from the germline V gene (reference sequence). In the study's own analysis: Using reference gene primer amplification, nucleated cell counts were estimated. Sequencing was performed with immunoSEQ multiplex PCR; in TCRdb, only in-frame clones are kept and a portion is missing. Clonal size and the V and J genes are those of that table, whereas D and trimming came from the DNA. The sample carries a few hundred thousand clones, around 87% recorded once. Source material: peripheral blood. This receptor was taken from a woman aged 50 to 60 who had recovered from COVID-19. The chain has TRBV6-6 and TRBJ2-5, with a weak D call TRBD2 (6 bases). The CDR3 sequence: CASSYSGGWETQYF. As DNA, the CDR3 is TGTGCCAGCAGTTACTCCGGGGGATGGGAGACCCAGTACTTC.